These T cell receptor beta chains were read from a single sample in a study of CD8+CD57+ T cells in acquired aplastic anemia. In TCRdb, the reads were re-called with MiXCR into one record per CDR3 protein. The data show 200,000 or so distinct CDR3 sequences, less than 60% seen once. Sequences were obtained from sorted CD4+, CD8+, or CD8+CD57+ T cells (not recorded which) from PBMCs. The source of these receptors is a human donor with aplastic anemia. CDR3s include the opening cysteine and the closing phenylalanine or tryptophan. A D gene is named only where the DNA matches it firmly. Some rows have no size entry. The others give once, few or many, or a class for an expanded clone.

V gene	J gene	D gene	clone size	CDR3 protein	CDR3 DNA
TRBV7-2	TRBJ2-7	TRBD2	many	CASSFDAGLDYEQYF	TGTGCCAGCAGCTTTGATGCGGGACTAGACTACGAGCAGTACTTC
TRBV3-1	TRBJ2-1	TRBD2	few	CASSPSRLAGGLGEQFF	TGTGCCAGCAGCCCCTCCCGACTAGCGGGGGGGCTCGGAGAGCAGTTCTTC
TRBV19	TRBJ1-1	.	.	CASSFGQTNTEAFF	TGTGCCAGTAGTTTTGGGCAGACGAACACTGAAGCTTTCTTT
TRBV2	TRBJ1-1	.	.	CASRGDRVGTEAFF	TGTGCCAGCAGAGGGGACCGCGTGGGCACTGAAGCTTTCTTT
TRBV7-2	TRBJ2-2	TRBD2	.	CASSLDRTSGGELFF	TGTGCCAGCAGCTTAGATCGGACTAGCGGGGGCGAGCTGTTTTTT
TRBV5-4	TRBJ2-1	TRBD2	.	CASSPGGGRFF	TGTGCCAGCAGCCCGGGAGGGGGGCGGTTCTTC
TRBV9	TRBJ2-1	.	many	CASSVSPELSNEQFF	TGTGCCAGCAGCGTCAGTCCCGAATTAAGCAATGAGCAGTTCTTC
TRBV6-4	TRBJ2-2	TRBD1	.	CASSDGQVTNTGELFF	TGTGCCAGCAGTGACGGACAGGTCACGAACACCGGGGAGCTGTTTTTT
TRBV20-1	TRBJ2-5	.	many	CSARDATPQETQYF	TGCAGTGCTAGAGACGCGACTCCTCAAGAGACCCAGTACTTC
TRBV2	TRBJ2-7	TRBD1	many	CASGTATYEQYF	TGTGCCTCCGGGACAGCTACCTACGAGCAGTACTTC
TRBV6-1	TRBJ1-4	.	many	CASSENRDEKLFF	TGTGCCAGCAGTGAAAACAGGGATGAAAAACTGTTTTTT
TRBV7-3	TRBJ2-3	TRBD2	.	CASSWTSGGDTQYF	TGTGCCAGCAGCTGGACTAGCGGGGGGGATACGCAGTATTTT
TRBV25-1	TRBJ2-7	.	.	CASSASDNLPNEQYF	TGCGCCAGCAGTGCCTCGGACAATCTGCCCAACGAGCAGTACTTC
TRBV19	TRBJ2-7	.	many	CASSIEANSYEQYF	TGTGCCAGTAGTATTGAGGCCAACTCCTACGAGCAGTACTTC
TRBV5-4	TRBJ1-3	.	many	CASSLGGGPQRTIYF	TGTGCCAGCAGCTTGGGTGGAGGGCCTCAACGGACCATATATTTT
TRBV12-3/TRBV12-4	TRBJ1-2	.	.	CASGHSGYGYTF	TGTGCTAGTGGCCACTCAGGATATGGCTACACCTTC
TRBV6-5	TRBJ1-6	TRBD1	.	CASRGQGYNSPLHF	TGTGCCAGCAGGGGACAGGGCTATAATTCACCCCTCCACTTT
TRBV2	TRBJ2-3	TRBD2	once	CASSEVSGGASSTDTQYF	TGTGCCAGCAGTGAGGTTAGCGGGGGGGCCTCCAGCACAGATACGCAGTATTTT
TRBV2	TRBJ1-4	.	many	CASRGDLTTNEKLFF	TGTGCCAGCAGGGGGGACTTGACGACTAATGAAAAACTGTTTTTT
TRBV20-1	TRBJ2-3	.	.	CSVRGVGRVTDTQYF	TGCAGTGTAAGGGGAGTCGGCAGGGTAACAGATACGCAGTATTTT
TRBV7-3	TRBJ2-3	.	many	CASSRQSPSTDTQYF	TGTGCCAGCAGCAGACAGTCTCCTAGCACAGATACGCAGTATTTT
TRBV9	TRBJ2-3	TRBD1	many	CASSVAPGGGTDTQYF	TGTGCCAGCAGCGTTGCCCCAGGGGGCGGAACAGATACGCAGTATTTT
TRBV5-6	TRBJ1-2	.	many	CASSFAGTNYGYTF	TGTGCCAGCAGCTTCGCGGGGACGAACTATGGCTACACCTTC
TRBV6-6	TRBJ2-7	.	many	CASKEGYEQYF	TGTGCCAGCAAAGAAGGGTACGAGCAGTACTTC
TRBV29-1	TRBJ1-2	.	.	CSVGGRDGYTF	TGCAGCGTTGGGGGCAGGGACGGCTACACCTTC
TRBV9	TRBJ2-7	.	.	CASSGHKGAYEQYF	TGTGCCAGCAGCGGCCACAAGGGGGCCTACGAGCAGTACTTC
TRBV9	TRBJ2-3	.	.	CASSVGAGNGNF	.
TRBV7-3	TRBJ2-1	.	many	CASGLNGKQQFF	TGTGCCAGCGGCTTAAACGGGAAACAGCAGTTCTTC
TRBV2	TRBJ1-1	.	many	CASSMDIPQAFF	TGTGCCAGCAGTATGGACATTCCGCAAGCTTTCTTT
TRBV20-1	TRBJ2-7	.	.	CSARDRAGQFYEQYF	TGCAGTGCTAGAGATCGGGCGGGACAGTTCTACGAGCAGTACTTC